A single T cell receptor beta chain is shown here with its context. Antigen: not known. The ends were cut back, 0 bases at V and 0 bases at J, with 10 bases in the middle. Germline V CDR1 and CDR2: SGHKS, YYEKEE (reference sequence). This CDR3 region has 16 residues. The data were taken from a study of cytomegalovirus exposure and HLA in healthy donors. The study's findings and limits: Later genetic work tied a missense DCLRE1C variant to beta-chain V and J trimming. Cytomegalovirus-associated status was assigned to 150 to 200 TCR beta chains.

Both 60 Vbeta primers and 13 Jbeta primers went into the PCR. The repertoire was sequenced with immunoSEQ multiplex PCR; TCRdb's copy has only in-frame clones and lacks some. The sample includes about 180,000 clones, roughly 85% of them seen just once. This rearrangement joins TRBV5-5 to TRBJ1-5, with D unresolved. Sequences were obtained from PBMCs. The sequence derives from a boy between 2 and 10 years old in good health and CMV-seronegative. Written as DNA, the CDR3 is TGTGCCAGCAGCTTGGTGGCAGTTTATAGCAATCAGCCCCAGCATTTT. It codes for CASSLVAVYSNQPQHF.